These 27 T cell receptor beta chains were sequenced from one sample in a study of shared clonotypes between healthy human individuals. The protocol was immunoSEQ multiplex PCR, while the TCRdb copy is restricted to in-frame clones and leaves out a portion. There are hundreds of thousands of clones in the sample; 92% occur only once, and about 24% lies in the top ten. Terminally differentiated effector memory CD45RA+ cells were excluded by CCR7 positive selection of CD45RO-negative cells. Sequenced sample: naive CD8+ T cells sorted from blood. The receptors stem from a man in his thirties or forties in good health.

This chain connects TRBV6-5 to TRBJ1-1, with unresolved D. The ends were cut back, 5 bases at V and 1 base at J, with 8 bases in the middle. The CDR3 sequence is 13 residues long. CDR1 MNHEY and CDR2 SVGAGI come from the germline V gene. The CDR3, as DNA: TGTGCCAGCAGTGTGTGGGGGAACACTGAAGCTTTCTTT. This encodes CASSVWGNTEAFF.

Details on this clone: Other DNA sequences in the sample encode the same CDR3. The rearrangement links TRBV6-5 to TRBJ1-3; D unresolved. V shed 8 bases and J shed 4 bases, with 6 bases lying between them. CDR3 size: 11 residues. Germline V lookup: CDR1 MNHEY, CDR2 SVGAGI. The CDR3 DNA reads TGTGCCAGCCGAGGCGGAAACACCATATATTTT. This codes for CASRGGNTIYF.

This sequence joins TRBV28 and TRBJ2-3; D is unresolved. Germline values: CDR1 MDHEN, CDR2 SYDVKM. CDR3 size: 13 residues. Trimming shortened V by 2 bases and J by 3 bases, and 6 bases separated the two germline ends. DNA of the CDR3: TGTGCCAGCAGTTTAACCCGAACAGATACGCAGTATTTT. Translation: CASSLTRTDTQYF. Using reference TRBV28 and TRBJ2-3 for the parts outside the CDR3, the full variable domain is DVKVTQSSRYLVKRTGEKVFLECVQDMDHENMFWYRQDPGLGLRLIYFSYDVKMKEKGDIPEGYSVSREKKERFSLILESASTNQTSMYLCASSLTRTDTQYFGPGTRLTVL.

The chain couples TRBV7-3 to TRBJ2-4, with TRBD2 as a possible D gene (5 bases). This CDR3 is built from 13 residues. V lost 6 bases to trimming and J lost 8 bases, with 14 bases between them. Germline values: CDR1 SGHTA, CDR2 FQGTGA. CDR3 sequence reads: CASSSWPGDIQYF. The CDR3 region has the DNA TGTGCCAGCAGTTCTTGGCCCGGGGACATTCAGTACTTC.

In nucleotides, the CDR3 is TGCAGCGCGACGAGACAGGGGGCCGGCACCGGGGAGCTGTTTTTT. Translation gives CSATRQGAGTGELFF. The chain uses TRBV29-1 and TRBJ2-2, with 10 bases lining up with TRBD1. The CDR3 extends over 15 amino acids. Looked up from germline, CDR1 is SQVTM and CDR2 is ANQGSEA. Trimming cost V 7 bases and J 4 bases; bases outside gene matches: 9.

This clone has a single count. The genes are TRBV29-1 and TRBJ1-4; no firm D call. The CDR3 spans 13 residues. V gave up 0 bases and J gave up 7 bases, with 9 bases separating them. Germline CDR1 SQVTM, CDR2 ANQGSEA. CDR3 DNA: TGCAGCGTTGAAGAGGCAGGAGCTGAAAAACTGTTTTTT. Its protein product is CSVEEAGAEKLFF.

This clone was recorded once. The same CDR3 can be traced to other DNA sequences in this sample. This chain links TRBV30 with TRBJ2-5; D is possibly TRBD2 (6 bases). V was clipped by 0 bases and J by 2 bases, with 7 bases between them. Germline V gene lookup returns CDR1 GTSNPN and CDR2 SVGIG (reference sequence). The CDR3 is made up of 13 amino acids. CDR3 sequence reads: CAWSVGTQETQYF. DNA of the CDR3: TGTGCCTGGAGTGTAGGGACTCAAGAGACCCAGTACTTC.

The chain links TRBV6-5 to TRBJ2-5; 11 bases line up with TRBD2. CDR1 and CDR2 (germline): MNHEY, SVGAGI. The CDR3 is 15 residues long. With V trimmed by 8 bases and J by 4 bases, 9 bases remained unmatched. Here the CDR3 DNA reads TGTGCCAGCGGCCTACTAGCGGGAGATCGAGAGACCCAGTACTTC. This gives the protein CASGLLAGDRETQYF.

The rearrangement uses TRBV28 and TRBJ2-7; 7 positions agree with TRBD1. This CDR3 has 14 amino acids. The V gene end was trimmed by 5 bases and the J gene end by 4 bases; junction bases not matched to a gene: 8. CDR1 and CDR2 (germline): MDHEN, SYDVKM. Here the CDR3 reads CASSHDRVVYEQYF. Written as DNA, the CDR3 is TGTGCCAGCAGTCATGACAGGGTGGTTTACGAGCAGTACTTC.

This chain joins TRBV6-6 and TRBJ1-4; no reliable D call. The V end lost 0 bases, the J end lost 5 bases, and 7 bases lay between the germline ends. The CDR3 sequence is 14 residues long. In germline, CDR1 is MNHNY, CDR2 SVGAGI (reference sequence). CDR3 protein: CASSYSYDNEKLFF. The DNA of the CDR3 is TGTGCCAGCAGTTACTCGTACGACAATGAAAAACTGTTTTTT.

The sample holds one count of this clone. At one boundary the junction diverges from the germline segment, which might be a read error. The V and J genes are TRBV19 and TRBJ2-7, with unresolved D. Germline V gene lookup returns CDR1 LNHDA and CDR2 SQIVND (reference sequence). This CDR3 is built from 13 residues. DNA for the CDR3: TGTGCCAGTAGTTTAGAAGTGGGCTACGAGCAGTACTTC. Translation: CASSLEVGYEQYF.

The chain links TRBV7-9 to TRBJ2-3; D uncertain. Germline V gene lookup returns CDR1 SEHNR and CDR2 FQNEAQ (reference sequence). CDR3 length: 13 residues. Trimming cost V 3 bases and J 6 bases, with 10 bases left between them. The CDR3 bases are TGTGCCAGCAGCTTGGGCAGCCCCGATACGCAGTATTTT. The encoded protein is CASSLGSPDTQYF.

The V gene is TRBV2, the J gene TRBJ2-1, with 11 bases aligning to TRBD1. Trimming removed 5 bases from V and 3 bases from J; junction bases left unmatched: 3. This CDR3 has 15 amino acids. The germline gives CDR1 SNHLY, CDR2 FYNNEI. CDR3 sequence: CASSPDRGLYNEQFF. CDR3 nucleotide sequence: TGTGCCAGCAGTCCGGACAGGGGGCTCTACAATGAGCAGTTCTTC.

The chain has TRBV19 and TRBJ1-5, with 10 positions matching TRBD1. V gave up 9 bases and J gave up 0 bases; unmatched junction bases: 8. The CDR3 loop spans 16 amino acids. Per germline, CDR1 LNHDA and CDR2 SQIVND (reference sequence). In nucleotides, the CDR3 is TGTGCCAGCTCCGGGACAGGGGATTATAGCAATCAGCCCCAGCATTTT. The encoded protein is CASSGTGDYSNQPQHF.

The chain recombines TRBV19 with TRBJ2-2; the D is unclear. CDR3 length: 14 amino acids. Trimming shortened V by 7 bases and J by 2 bases, and 11 bases separated the two germline ends. The germline gives CDR1 LNHDA, CDR2 SQIVND (reference sequence). The CDR3 region has the DNA TGTGCCAGTAACTTGGGGTTTAACACCGGGGAGCTGTTTTTT. Protein: CASNLGFNTGELFF.

This chain joins TRBV27 and TRBJ1-5; D not resolved. CDR3 length: 16 residues. Per the germline V gene, CDR1 is MNHEY and CDR2 is SMNVEV (reference sequence). The germline V and J ends were trimmed by 4 bases and 0 bases, with 13 bases remaining between them. The CDR3: CASSSLVGLSNQPQHF. For the CDR3, the DNA is TGTGCCAGCAGTTCCCTGGTAGGGCTTAGCAATCAGCCCCAGCATTTT.

This clone appeared a few times. V is TRBV27 and J is TRBJ2-1; D not resolved. This CDR3 spans 15 amino acids. Germline loops: CDR1 MNHEY, CDR2 SMNVEV (reference sequence). Trimming removed 2 bases at V and 1 base at J, with 9 bases between. CDR3 sequence (DNA): TGTGCCAGCAGTTTAATACCCCCTTCCTACAATGAGCAGTTCTTC. This sequence encodes CASSLIPPSYNEQFF.

The chain joins TRBV9 to TRBJ2-3, with TRBD2 matching 10 bases. The CDR3 spans 15 residues. Trimming removed 2 bases from V and 3 bases from J; junction bases left unmatched: 3. Germline CDR1 and CDR2: SGDLS and YYNGEE. CDR3 sequence: CASSVGTSETDTQYF. The CDR3 region has the DNA TGTGCCAGCAGCGTCGGGACTAGCGAGACAGATACGCAGTATTTT.

This clone was counted a single time. The V call is TRBV4-3, the J call TRBJ2-7; 13 bases are a match to TRBD2. The V and J ends lost 1 base and 2 bases, in that order; junction bases with no gene match: 2. Germline V gene lookup returns CDR1 LGHNA and CDR2 YSLEER. This CDR3 is 16 amino acids long. This CDR3 is CASSQGTSGRAYEQYF. The CDR3 bases are TGCGCCAGCAGCCAAGGAACTAGCGGGAGGGCCTACGAGCAGTACTTC.

V is TRBV5-1 and J is TRBJ1-1; no clear D gene. The CDR3 runs 16 residues. Germline CDR1 and CDR2: SGHRS and YFSETQ. V dropped 1 base and J dropped 3 bases, with 16 bases sitting between them. The CDR3 nucleotides read TGCGCCAGCAGCTTGTCGGTGAGCCTGCAGTACACTGAAGCTTTCTTT. Encoded protein: CASSLSVSLQYTEAFF.

Points on this clone: Other DNA sequences in the same sample also yield this CDR3. The V and J genes are TRBV27 and TRBJ2-7; D is undetermined. CDR1 and CDR2 from the germline V gene are MNHEY and SMNVEV (reference sequence). This CDR3 region has 13 residues. Deletions cut 7 bases from V and 0 bases from J, with 10 bases between. CDR3 in DNA: TGTGCCAGCATGGGTGGAGCCTCCTACGAGCAGTACTTC. Its protein is CASMGGASYEQYF.

V and J are TRBV7-9 and TRBJ2-5; D is possibly TRBD2 (6 bases). The germline CDR1 and CDR2 sequences are SEHNR and FQNEAQ (reference sequence). V was pared by 1 base and J by 2 bases, with 11 bases between. The CDR3 extends over 15 amino acids. The CDR3 sequence: CASSLERADQETQYF. The CDR3, as DNA: TGTGCCAGCAGCTTAGAGCGGGCGGATCAAGAGACCCAGTACTTC.

The chain recombines TRBV2 with TRBJ2-1; TRBD1 might be the D (6 bases). The CDR3 has 18 amino acids. Germline-derived CDR1 and CDR2 are SNHLY and FYNNEI. Trimming took off 4 bases at V and 4 bases at J, with 23 bases between the two ends. The CDR3 DNA is TGTGCCAGCAGTGGTACAGGGAGATCTGCGTCTTATTACAATGAGCAGTTCTTC. It is translated as CASSGTGRSASYYNEQFF.

The chain combines TRBV7-7 with TRBJ2-3; D possibly matches TRBD1 or TRBD2 (6 bases each). Germline lookup yields CDR1 SSHAT and CDR2 FNYEAQ (reference sequence). The germline V and J ends were trimmed by 5 bases and 4 bases, with 13 bases remaining between them. This CDR3 contains 14 residues. CDR3 residues: CASSPSRGADTQYF. Here the CDR3 DNA reads TGTGCCAGCAGCCCGTCGAGGGGGGCAGATACGCAGTATTTT.

The chain uses TRBV11-2 and TRBJ1-1; D is unresolved. The CDR3 spans 12 residues. With 5 bases removed from V and 1 base from J, the gap between germline ends came to 5 bases. Germline loops: CDR1 SGHAT, CDR2 FQNNGV. CDR3 sequence: CASSAGNTEAFF. In nucleotides, the CDR3 is TGTGCCAGCAGCGCAGGGAACACTGAAGCTTTCTTT. Drawing the rest from reference TRBV11-2 and TRBJ1-1, the complete variable domain is EAGVAQSPRYKIIEKRQSVAFWCNPISGHATLYWYQQILGQGPKLLIQFQNNGVVDDSQLPKDRFSAERLKGVDSTLKIQPAKLEDSAVYLCASSAGNTEAFFGQGTRLTVV.

The V gene is TRBV6-5, the J gene TRBJ1-4; D is unclear. Trimming left V 6 bases short and J 12 bases short, with 20 bases between. Looked up from germline, CDR1 is MNHEY and CDR2 is SVGAGI. The length of the CDR3 is 14 residues. The CDR3 DNA is TGTGCCAGCAGCCCAGTCATACCCTCCGGGGAACTGTTTTTT. It codes for CASSPVIPSGELFF.

Concerning this clone: This sample also contains other DNA sequences that code for the same CDR3. CDR3 coding DNA: TGTGCCAGCAGCTTAGTTCAGACTGGAACAGATACGCAGTATTTT. Translating gives CASSLVQTGTDTQYF. The chain is built from TRBV7-9 and TRBJ2-3; D unclear. This CDR3 comprises 15 residues. Trimming removed 1 base at V and 3 bases at J, with 11 bases between. Germline CDR1 reads SEHNR; CDR2 reads FQNEAQ (reference sequence).